This T cell receptor beta chain was recovered during a study of T cell repertoires in cytomegalovirus infection (dated by TCRdb to about 2019). Looking at the study overall: Because public TCR beta signatures pointed to carriage of CMV infection together with the matching HLA type, the HLA type of each donor mattered for the analysis. Findings and caveats that apply to the study as a whole: The ex vivo response was dominated by HLA-C-restricted CMV-specific TCR beta clonotypes, and the single most frequent clonotype in two of eight donors was supplied by these HLA-C-restricted clonotypes. In both this cohort and an independent cohort of several hundred donors, the cumulative frequency of public TCR beta family members distinguished carriers of CMV infection plus the relevant HLA type.

Taken from the germline V gene (reference sequence), the CDR1 and CDR2 loops are SSHAT and FNYEAQ. The CDR3 contains 13 residues, cysteine and phenylalanine counted. The entry retains the CDR3 DNA only, 39 bases that are in frame from base 1. Sequencing was carried out with an Illumina HiSeq 1500. Through fastp at Q25 and MiXCR, TCRdb rebuilt clones from the public reads, retaining in-frame beta chains. Each entry is one CDR3 protein sequence, shown with its most common DNA and genes. This sample gives fewer than 550,000 distinct CDR3 sequences in total; 26% of them show up just once. The ten largest account for 13% of the sample. Regarding this clonotype: Its antigen remains unidentified. The junction departs from germline at one end; a sequencing error may be responsible.

Sequences were obtained from PBMCs. This clonotype was sampled from a human donor in good health (CMV status not recorded). Some clones in this sample may be carry-over from other donors' samples. This chain joins TRBV7-7 to TRBJ2-1, with TRBD1 perhaps the D gene, on 5 matching bases. The bases read TGTGCTAGCAGCGATGAAGACAGCAATGAGCAGTTCTTC. Translated, it reads CASSDEDSNEQFF.